The rows below give T cell receptor beta chains drawn from one sample of a study of shared clonotypes between healthy human individuals. Produced via immunoSEQ multiplex PCR; TCRdb's table is partial and in-frame only. The data contain roughly 1,100,000 clones, about 76% of them singletons. Source material: memory CD4+ T cells sorted from blood. The receptors originated from a man between 18 and 35 years old in good health. CDR3s include the opening cysteine and the closing phenylalanine or tryptophan. A D gene is named only where the DNA matches it firmly. Size tells how often a clone was seen (once, few, many) or the class of an expanded clone, and some rows leave it out.

v_call: TRBV23-1
j_call: TRBJ2-2
clone_size: -
d_call: TRBD1
cdr3_nt: TGCGCCAGCAGTCCCCCAGGACAGGGGACCACCGGGGAGCTGTTTTTT
cdr3_aa: CASSPPGQGTTGELFF

v_call: TRBV5-1
j_call: TRBJ1-1
clone_size: -
d_call: -
cdr3_nt: TGCGCCAGCAGCTTGGGGGGATCGAACACTGAAGCTTTCTTT
cdr3_aa: CASSLGGSNTEAFF

v_call: TRBV7-2
j_call: TRBJ1-2
clone_size: -
d_call: -
cdr3_nt: TGTGCCAGCACCCAGGGTAGGGGATATGGCTACACCTTC
cdr3_aa: CASTQGRGYGYTF

v_call: TRBV4-3
j_call: TRBJ2-2
clone_size: -
d_call: TRBD1
cdr3_nt: TGCGCCAGCAGCCCGGGACAGCACACCGGGGAGCTGTTTTTT
cdr3_aa: CASSPGQHTGELFF

v_call: TRBV7-2
j_call: TRBJ1-5
clone_size: few
d_call: -
cdr3_nt: TGTGCCAGCACCCTTAGTCAGGGTTTGAACCAGCCCCAGCATTTT
cdr3_aa: CASTLSQGLNQPQHF

v_call: TRBV30
j_call: TRBJ2-2
clone_size: -
d_call: -
cdr3_nt: TGTGCCTGGAATGTCGGGCAGGGCGACACCGGGGAGCTGTTTTTT
cdr3_aa: CAWNVGQGDTGELFF

v_call: TRBV30
j_call: TRBJ2-3
clone_size: once
d_call: TRBD1
cdr3_nt: TGTGCCTGGAGACGGGACAGTAGCACAGATACGCAGTATTTT
cdr3_aa: CAWRRDSSTDTQYF

v_call: TRBV4-1
j_call: TRBJ1-6
clone_size: few
d_call: -
cdr3_nt: TGCGCCAGCAGCCTCCCTCGGGGCCCCCTCCACTTT
cdr3_aa: CASSLPRGPLHF

v_call: TRBV18
j_call: TRBJ2-7
clone_size: many
d_call: -
cdr3_nt: TGTGCCAGCTCACCACAGGCCCACGAGCAGTACTTC
cdr3_aa: CASSPQAHEQYF

v_call: TRBV30
j_call: TRBJ2-1
clone_size: few
d_call: -
cdr3_nt: TGTGCCTGGAGGCGTGAAGGGGCTACAGGCAATGAGCAGTTCTTC
cdr3_aa: CAWRREGATGNEQFF

v_call: TRBV28
j_call: TRBJ2-2
clone_size: -
d_call: -
cdr3_nt: TGTGCCAGCAGGAACCGGGACTCTTTAAACACCGGGGAGCTGTTTTTT
cdr3_aa: CASRNRDSLNTGELFF

v_call: TRBV7-2
j_call: TRBJ2-7
clone_size: -
d_call: -
cdr3_nt: TGTGCCAGCAGCCCTAGAGGACTCCTCTCCTACGAGCAGTACTTC
cdr3_aa: CASSPRGLLSYEQYF

v_call: TRBV7-2
j_call: TRBJ2-7
clone_size: -
d_call: TRBD2
cdr3_nt: TGTGCCAGCAGCTTAGCTGCGATAGCGGGGAACGAGCAGTACTTC
cdr3_aa: CASSLAAIAGNEQYF

v_call: TRBV6-6
j_call: TRBJ2-7
clone_size: -
d_call: -
cdr3_nt: TGTGCCAGCAGTTACGGGACACCAAGGTACGAGCAGTACTTC
cdr3_aa: CASSYGTPRYEQYF

v_call: TRBV6-5
j_call: TRBJ2-1
clone_size: -
d_call: TRBD1
cdr3_nt: TGTGCCACCGGACAGGGGGCTGGCAATGAGCAGTTCTTC
cdr3_aa: CATGQGAGNEQFF